This is a list of T cell receptor beta chains from one sample in a study of cytomegalovirus exposure and HLA in healthy donors. The method was immunoSEQ multiplex PCR; TCRdb's version includes in-frame clones alone and lacks a portion of them. The sample yields about 160,000 clones, approximately 86% seen once. What was sequenced was PBMCs. Receptors were obtained from a woman between 18 and 29 years old in good health and CMV-seronegative. CDR3s include the opening cysteine and the closing phenylalanine or tryptophan. The order of the fields is CDR3 protein, CDR3 DNA, V gene, D gene, CDR3 length, clone size, J gene. D genes are given only for firm matches. Some rows have no size entry. The others give once, few or many, or a class for an expanded clone.

CASSLDREGDTQYF	TGCGCCAGCAGCTTGGATCGGGAGGGGGATACGCAGTATTTT	TRBV5-1	TRBD2	14	NA	TRBJ2-3
CASSPRDRGRETQYF	TGTGCCAGCAGTCCCCGGGACAGGGGTAGGGAGACCCAGTACTTC	TRBV27	TRBD1	15	NA	TRBJ2-5
CASGAGEVDTQYF	TGTGCCAGTGGAGCGGGGGAGGTAGATACGCAGTATTTT	TRBV9	TRBD2	13	NA	TRBJ2-3
CSVAFGMNTEAFF	TGCAGCGTTGCTTTCGGGATGAACACTGAAGCTTTCTTT	TRBV29-1	NA	13	once	TRBJ1-1
CASSLVGENGELFF	TGTGCCAGCAGCTTAGTGGGCGAGAACGGGGAGCTGTTTTTT	TRBV7-9	NA	14	few	TRBJ2-2
CASSADWGQQFF	TGTGCCAGCAGCGCCGATTGGGGCCAGCAGTTCTTC	TRBV25-1	NA	12	NA	TRBJ2-1
CASSLGDFANQPQHF	TGTGCCAGCAGCTTGGGAGATTTTGCTAATCAGCCCCAGCATTTT	TRBV5-6	NA	15	NA	TRBJ1-5
CASSLEGVQNEKLFF	TGCGCCAGCAGCTTGGAAGGAGTTCAGAATGAAAAACTGTTTTTT	TRBV5-1	NA	15	NA	TRBJ1-4
CASSARQGSRSGANVLTF	TGTGCCAGCAGCGCCCGACAGGGCTCTAGGTCTGGGGCCAACGTCCTGACTTTC	TRBV9	TRBD1	18	once	TRBJ2-6
CASSFGTGRNTEAFF	TGCGCCAGCAGCTTCGGGACAGGGAGGAACACTGAAGCTTTCTTT	TRBV5-1	TRBD1	15	NA	TRBJ1-1
CASSLGGDLIAGYTF	TGTGCCAGCAGCTTGGGGGGCGATTTAATAGCAGGCTACACCTTC	TRBV5-4	NA	15	NA	TRBJ1-2
CSVVDRNTYGYTF	TGCAGCGTTGTCGACAGGAACACCTATGGCTACACCTTC	TRBV29-1	NA	13	NA	TRBJ1-2
CASSISTDQETQYF	TGTGCCAGTAGTATTAGTACAGACCAAGAGACCCAGTACTTC	TRBV19	NA	14	NA	TRBJ2-5
CASGLVALPVTVLAKNIQYF	TGTGCTAGTGGTTTGGTAGCATTACCCGTTACCGTACTAGCCAAAAACATTCAGTACTTC	TRBV12-5	NA	20	NA	TRBJ2-4
CASSPTGNTEAFF	TGCGCCAGCAGCCCGACAGGGAACACTGAAGCTTTCTTT	TRBV5-1	NA	13	NA	TRBJ1-1
CASSQEGGGNQPQHF	TGTGCCAGCAGCCAAGAGGGGGGAGGAAATCAGCCCCAGCATTTT	TRBV4-2	NA	15	NA	TRBJ1-5